This T cell receptor beta chain was captured in a study of type 1 and type 2 diabetes patients. Study as a whole: CD4+ or CD8+ T cells were positively selected from PBMCs with microbeads.

PCR was run on genomic DNA. Multiplex PCR with 30 forward and 13 reverse primers amplified the TCR beta CDR3. TCRdb analysed the multiplex PCR reads with MiXCR anew, one entry per CDR3 protein. The sample records about 290,000 distinct CDR3 sequences, more than 45% being singletons. The germline V gene encodes CDR1 MNHNS and CDR2 SASEGT. V was clipped by 0 bases and J by 3 bases, with 8 bases between them. This CDR3 spans 14 amino acids. All diabetic donors were classified as either type 1 or type 2 diabetes. The sequencing sample was made of peripheral blood mononuclear cells (PBMCs). The chain links TRBV6-1 to TRBJ1-2; D remains unclear. This TCR was sampled from a young man with type 2 diabetes. The DNA of the CDR3 is TGTGCCAGCAGTGAAGCGCTGGGTTACTATGGCTACACCTTC. Protein: CASSEALGYYGYTF.